Sequencing of this T cell receptor beta chain was carried out in a study of cytomegalovirus exposure and HLA in healthy donors. Trimming removed 0 bases from V and 3 bases from J, with 11 bases in between. Germline assignment: CDR1 MGHRA and CDR2 YSYEKL. CDR3 length: 15 residues. In the PCR, 60 Vbeta and 13 Jbeta primers were used. In the study's own analysis: The authors later counted some 76 million unique TCR beta chains, some 12 million of them shared. Assay used: immunoSEQ multiplex PCR; TCRdb lists only in-frame clones, some missing. D and trimming come from the DNA, and the V and J calls and clone size come from that table. This table has approximately 190,000 clones, about 87% appearing once. At collection, donors were nominally healthy, but unrecorded immune exposures were probable. Details on this clone: What it recognizes is unknown.

Study-level points and caveats: The only immune exposure information that was available was CMV serostatus. Sequencing likely produced, as an artifact, a cluster of highly shared sequence variants.

The chain has TRBV4-1 and TRBJ1-1; D may be TRBD1 (5 bases). The sequence was obtained from a man aged 25-40 years in good health and CMV-seronegative. What was sequenced was PBMCs. The CDR3 loop is CASSQEVVRDTEAFF. The CDR3 DNA sequence: TGCGCCAGCAGCCAAGAAGTGGTCAGGGACACTGAAGCTTTCTTT.